These T cell receptor beta chains were read from a single sample in a study of T cells after yellow fever vaccination. TCRdb reprocessed the 5' RACE reads via MiXCR and lists one record per CDR3 protein. The table includes about 360,000 distinct CDR3 sequences, 6.2% detected once. Sequenced here: PBMCs, sampled 5 days after the yellow fever booster vaccination. Every receptor here comes from a man younger than 45 who received the YFV17D yellow fever vaccine. Both conserved end residues are part of each CDR3. A D gene is named only where the DNA matches it firmly. Size is omitted from some rows. Given values are once, few, many or a class for expanded clones.

>few|TRBV20-1|TRBJ2-7|TRBD2
CSARDHPQREREQYF
TGCAGTGCTAGAGATCATCCCCAGCGGGAGCGCGAGCAGTACTTC
>.|TRBV7-2|TRBJ1-2|.
CASSLVGLGRGAGYTF
TGTGCCAGCAGCTTAGTTGGGCTGGGCAGGGGTGCTGGCTACACCTTC
>few|TRBV5-1|TRBJ2-3|TRBD2
CASSPIAGATDTQYF
TGCGCCAGCAGCCCGATAGCGGGAGCCACAGATACGCAGTATTTT
>.|TRBV7-2|TRBJ1-6|.
CASSLSVPPGNSPLHF
TGTGCCAGCAGCTTATCAGTTCCACCGGGGAATTCACCCCTCCACTTT
>few|TRBV20-1|TRBJ1-6|.
CSARGHRGGSPLHF
TGCAGTGCTAGGGGACATCGGGGGGGATCACCCCTCCACTTT
>.|TRBV12-3/TRBV12-4|TRBJ2-7|TRBD2
CASSLDLAVSYEQYF
TGTGCCAGCAGTTTAGATCTAGCGGTTTCCTACGAGCAGTACTTC
>many|TRBV20-1|TRBJ2-3|.
CSARAVTDTQYF
TGCAGTGCTAGGGCGGTCACAGATACGCAGTATTTT
>many|TRBV20-1|TRBJ1-1|TRBD1
CSADRGAGTEAFF
TGCAGTGCTGACAGGGGTGCGGGCACTGAAGCTTTCTTT
>.|TRBV9|TRBJ2-2|.
CASSAALEGRLPGELFF
TGTGCCAGCAGCGCGGCCTTGGAGGGCCGGCTTCCTGGGGAGCTGTTTTTT
>.|TRBV20-1|TRBJ2-3|.
CSARDRHQSTDTQYF
TGCAGTGCTAGAGATCGGCACCAAAGCACAGATACGCAGTATTTT
>once|TRBV7-2|TRBJ2-5|.
CASSLQPLSKETQYF
TGTGCCAGCAGCTTACAACCGCTGTCCAAAGAGACCCAGTACTTC
>.|TRBV10-2|TRBJ1-2|.
CASSRWDNYGYTF
TGCGCCAGCAGTAGATGGGACAACTATGGCTACACCTTC
>few|TRBV7-2|TRBJ2-7|TRBD2
CASSLSGRHEQYF
TGTGCCAGCAGCTTGAGCGGGAGGCACGAGCAGTACTTC
>many|TRBV7-2|TRBJ2-5|.
CASSGSSRETQYF
TGTGCCAGCAGCGGGTCATCACGGGAGACCCAGTACTTC
>many|TRBV7-2|TRBJ2-7|.
CASSLFTYEQYF
TGTGCCAGCAGCCTCTTCACCTACGAGCAGTACTTC
>few|TRBV6-1|TRBJ2-1|.
CASNAGADPPYNEQFF
TGTGCCAGCAATGCGGGGGCCGACCCACCCTACAATGAGCAGTTCTTC
>many|TRBV15|TRBJ2-1|TRBD2
CATSSGGTRWEQFF
TGTGCCACCAGCAGCGGGGGGACGAGATGGGAGCAGTTCTTC
>.|TRBV7-7|TRBJ1-1|TRBD1
CASSSLAGTGGEGTEAFF
TGTGCTAGCAGCTCCCTGGCGGGGACAGGGGGCGAGGGCACTGAAGCTTTCTTT
>.|TRBV6-1|TRBJ2-7|TRBD2
CASSRTSGMTYEQYF
TGTGCCAGCAGCCGTACTAGCGGGATGACCTACGAGCAGTACTTC
>many|TRBV12-3/TRBV12-4|TRBJ1-5|.
CASSLTAFNQPQHF
TGTGCCAGCAGTCTGACAGCTTTCAATCAGCCCCAGCATTTT
>.|TRBV10-3|TRBJ2-6|.
CAISDRRVAGANVLTF
TGTGCCATCAGTGACAGAAGGGTAGCTGGGGCCAACGTCCTGACTTTC